A single sample is the source of the 15 T cell receptor beta chains below, sequenced in a study of cytomegalovirus exposure and HLA in healthy donors. The PCR used 60 Vbeta and 13 Jbeta primers. The protocol was immunoSEQ multiplex PCR, while the TCRdb copy is restricted to in-frame clones and leaves out a portion. The sample has over 150,000 clones; about two thirds are singletons. The specimen was PBMCs. Receptor source: a woman aged 25 to 39 in good health and CMV-seronegative.

This clone has only one observation. CDR3 bases: TGTGCCAGCAGCCCCGGGAATGAGCAGTTCTTC. Residues: CASSPGNEQFF. The chain has TRBV7-2 and TRBJ2-1, with D unresolved. Trimming removed 5 bases from V and 7 bases from J, with 6 bases in between. The length of the CDR3 is 11 residues. CDR1 is SGHTA and CDR2 is FQGNSA in the germline V gene.

V is TRBV27 and J is TRBJ2-1, with 8 bases fitting TRBD1. The CDR3 contains 13 residues. Looked up from germline, CDR1 is MNHEY and CDR2 is SMNVEV (reference sequence). With V trimmed by 6 bases and J by 4 bases, 2 bases remained unmatched. CDR3 nucleotide sequence: TGTGCCAGCAGCCAGGGGGCGTACAATGAGCAGTTCTTC. It specifies CASSQGAYNEQFF.

Only a few counts were recorded for this clone. The chain couples TRBV6-5 to TRBJ2-2; D unclear. CDR3 length: 14 amino acids. V lost 7 bases, J lost 1 base, and 10 bases lay in between. CDR1 MNHEY and CDR2 SVGAGI come from the germline V gene. CDR3 protein: CASTLRQNTGELFF. In DNA form, the CDR3 reads TGTGCCAGCACCTTAAGACAGAACACCGGGGAGCTGTTTTTT.

The J gene is TRBJ1-4, the V gene TRBV5-4, with a weak D call TRBD1 (5 bases). Germline CDR1 and CDR2: SGHNT and YYREEE (reference sequence). The CDR3 sequence is 14 residues long. The V and J ends lost 3 bases and 5 bases respectively, with 11 bases between them. In DNA form, the CDR3 reads TGTGCCAGCAGCTCATCAGGGTTGAATGAAAAACTGTTTTTT. Protein: CASSSSGLNEKLFF.

The V and J genes are TRBV6-6 and TRBJ2-1; 7 bases agree with TRBD2. Trimming removed 6 bases from V and 4 bases from J; junction bases left unmatched: 3. Germline CDR1 is MNHNY and CDR2 is SVGAGI (reference sequence). This CDR3 spans 13 amino acids. In nucleotides, the CDR3 is TGTGCCAGCAGGAGGGAGGGTTACAATGAGCAGTTCTTC. Translation: CASRREGYNEQFF.

The chain is built from TRBV4-1 and TRBJ1-6; 7 nucleotides agree with TRBD1. The germline gives CDR1 MGHRA, CDR2 YSYEKL. There are 16 residues in the CDR3. Unmatched junction bases numbered 5, after V lost 6 bases and J lost 0 bases. This chain's CDR3 is CASRRQGSSYNSPLHF. The CDR3 nucleotides read TGCGCCAGCAGACGACAGGGTAGCTCCTATAATTCACCCCTCCACTTT.

This rearrangement joins TRBV6-4 to TRBJ2-2, with D perhaps TRBD1 (6 bases). Trimming took off 3 bases at V and 5 bases at J, with 7 bases between the two ends. CDR3 length equals 13 residues. Per germline, CDR1 MRHNA and CDR2 SNTAGT. This CDR3 reads CASSEGATGELFF. The CDR3 DNA follows: TGTGCCAGCAGTGAGGGGGCTACCGGGGAGCTGTTTTTT.

This clone was detected only a few times. The chain has TRBV7-2 and TRBJ1-1, with TRBD1 matching over 7 bases. The CDR3 totals 15 residues. CDR1 and CDR2 from the germline V gene are SGHTA and FQGNSA. With 5 bases clipped from V and 11 bases from J, the junction kept 17 bases outside the gene matches. Here the CDR3 reads CASSPSMGTVPRAFF. The CDR3 DNA follows: TGTGCCAGCAGCCCCAGCATGGGGACAGTTCCGCGGGCTTTCTTT.

The sample holds a few counts of this clone. V gene TRBV7-9 combines with J gene TRBJ2-1; a possible D gene is TRBD2 (6 bases). The CDR3 is made up of 15 amino acids. V shed 3 bases and J shed 5 bases, with 14 bases lying between them. Germline V CDR1 and CDR2: SEHNR, FQNEAQ (reference sequence). The CDR3 nucleotides are TGTGCCAGCAGCTTTGGAGGGCCGAGGGACAATGAGCAGTTCTTC. It is translated as CASSFGGPRDNEQFF.

This sequence joins TRBV5-1 and TRBJ2-1, with 7 bases identical to TRBD2. This CDR3 has 14 amino acids. V was clipped by 2 bases and J by 10 bases; unmatched bases: 9. Germline values: CDR1 SGHRS, CDR2 YFSETQ. The CDR3 DNA sequence: TGCGCCAGCAGCTTTGTCGGACTAGAATCCGAGCAGTTCTTC. It yields the protein CASSFVGLESEQFF. Supplemented by reference TRBV5-1 and TRBJ2-1, the full variable domain reads KAGVTQTPRYLIKTRGQQVTLSCSPISGHRSVSWYQQTPGQGLQFLFEYFSETQRNKGNFPGRFSGRQFSNSRSEMNVSTLELGDSALYLCASSFVGLESEQFFGPGTRLTVL.

The chain is built from TRBV7-2 and TRBJ1-5; no clear D gene. V was cut by 1 base and J by 7 bases, with 11 bases left in between. Germline lookup yields CDR1 SGHTA and CDR2 FQGNSA. The CDR3 contains 14 residues. CDR3: CASSLEAGRQPQHF. The CDR3 nucleotides read TGTGCCAGCAGCTTAGAAGCAGGTAGACAGCCCCAGCATTTT.

CDR3 DNA sequence: TGTGCCAGTAGTACCGCCCCCGGGAACTCAAACACTGAAGCTTTCTTT. It specifies CASSTAPGNSNTEAFF. The chain is built from TRBV19 and TRBJ1-1; D ambiguous. The CDR3 runs 16 residues. V was clipped by 4 bases and J by 2 bases, with 17 bases between them. CDR1 is LNHDA, CDR2 SQIVND, per germline (reference sequence).

The V call is TRBV4-3, the J call TRBJ2-7; 10 positions match TRBD1. CDR1 is LGHNA, CDR2 YSLEER, per germline. The CDR3 consists of 15 residues. Trimming removed 4 bases from V and 4 bases from J; junction bases left unmatched: 7. CDR3 in amino acids: CASSPSGTGEYEQYF. Here the CDR3 DNA reads TGCGCCAGCAGCCCCAGCGGGACAGGGGAATACGAGCAGTACTTC.

The chain employs TRBV2 and TRBJ1-2; 9 positions agree with TRBD1. Trimming took 5 bases from V and 2 from J; bases not matched to a gene: 6. The germline V gene encodes CDR1 SNHLY and CDR2 FYNNEI. This CDR3 is 15 amino acids long. CDR3 region: CASSRTGTGNYGYTF. CDR3 nucleotide sequence: TGTGCCAGCAGTAGGACAGGGACAGGGAACTATGGCTACACCTTC.

V and J are TRBV9 and TRBJ2-2; D gene ambiguous. CDR3 length: 12 amino acids. Trimming removed 4 bases from V and 8 bases from J, with 9 bases in between. Germline CDR1 SGDLS, CDR2 YYNGEE. DNA of the CDR3: TGTGCCAGCAGCTTTACCGGGGGGGAGCTGTTTTTT. It codes for CASSFTGGELFF.